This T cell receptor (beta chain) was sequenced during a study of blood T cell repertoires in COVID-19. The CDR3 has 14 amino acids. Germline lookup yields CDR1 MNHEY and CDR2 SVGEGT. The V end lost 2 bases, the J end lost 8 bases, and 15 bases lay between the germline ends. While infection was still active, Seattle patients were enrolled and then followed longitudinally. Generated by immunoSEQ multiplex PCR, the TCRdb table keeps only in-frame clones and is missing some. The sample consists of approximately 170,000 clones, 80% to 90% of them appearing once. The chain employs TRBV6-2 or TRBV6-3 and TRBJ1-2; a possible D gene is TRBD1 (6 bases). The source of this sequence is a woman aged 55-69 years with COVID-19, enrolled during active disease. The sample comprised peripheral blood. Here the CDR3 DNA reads TGTGCCAGCAGTTACCATCCAGGGGCGAGAGGCTACACCTTC. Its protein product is CASSYHPGARGYTF.